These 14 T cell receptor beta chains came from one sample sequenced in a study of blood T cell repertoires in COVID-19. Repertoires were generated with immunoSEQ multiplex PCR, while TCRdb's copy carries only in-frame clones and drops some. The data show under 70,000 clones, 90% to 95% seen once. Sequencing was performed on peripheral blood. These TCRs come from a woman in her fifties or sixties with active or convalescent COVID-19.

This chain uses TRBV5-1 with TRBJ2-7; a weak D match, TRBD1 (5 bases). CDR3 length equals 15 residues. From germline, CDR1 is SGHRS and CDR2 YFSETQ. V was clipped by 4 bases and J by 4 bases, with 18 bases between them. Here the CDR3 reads CASSHDDSPLYEQYF. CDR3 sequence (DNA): TGCGCCAGCAGCCATGACGACAGTCCCCTATACGAGCAGTACTTC.

The CDR3 region is CASSIEAGRGSEKLFF. In DNA form, the CDR3 reads TGTGCCAGCAGCATAGAGGCAGGGAGGGGGAGTGAAAAACTGTTTTTT. This chain joins TRBV28 and TRBJ1-4; the D gene is possibly TRBD1 (6 bases). This CDR3 has 16 amino acids. V was trimmed by 6 bases and J by 7 bases, leaving 21 bases between them. Germline V gene lookup returns CDR1 MDHEN and CDR2 SYDVKM. The full variable domain, completed using reference TRBV28 and TRBJ1-4, is DVKVTQSSRYLVKRTGEKVFLECVQDMDHENMFWYRQDPGLGLRLIYFSYDVKMKEKGDIPEGYSVSREKKERFSLILESASTNQTSMYLCASSIEAGRGSEKLFFGSGTQLSVL.

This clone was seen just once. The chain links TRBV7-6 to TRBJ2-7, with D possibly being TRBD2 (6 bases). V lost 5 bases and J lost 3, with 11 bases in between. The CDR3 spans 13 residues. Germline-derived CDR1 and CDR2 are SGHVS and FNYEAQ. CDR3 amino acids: CASSPRGIYEQYF. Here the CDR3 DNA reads TGTGCCAGCAGCCCACGGGGGATCTACGAGCAGTACTTC.

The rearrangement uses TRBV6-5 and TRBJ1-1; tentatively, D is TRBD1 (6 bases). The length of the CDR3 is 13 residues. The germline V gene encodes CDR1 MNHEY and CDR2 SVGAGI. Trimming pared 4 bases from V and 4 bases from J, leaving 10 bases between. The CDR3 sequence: CASSLQGFTEAFF. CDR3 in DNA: TGTGCCAGCAGTTTACAGGGATTCACTGAAGCTTTCTTT.

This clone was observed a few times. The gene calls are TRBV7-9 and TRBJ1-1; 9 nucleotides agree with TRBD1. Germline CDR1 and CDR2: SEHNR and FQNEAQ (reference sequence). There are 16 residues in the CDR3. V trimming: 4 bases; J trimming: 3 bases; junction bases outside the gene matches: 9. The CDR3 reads CASSYIPGQGHTEAFF. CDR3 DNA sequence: TGTGCCAGCAGCTATATACCCGGACAGGGGCACACTGAAGCTTTCTTT.

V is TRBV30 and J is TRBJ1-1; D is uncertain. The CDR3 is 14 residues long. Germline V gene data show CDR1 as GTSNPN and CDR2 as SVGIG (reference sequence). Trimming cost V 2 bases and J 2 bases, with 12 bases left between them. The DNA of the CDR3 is TGTGCCTGGAGTCTCGGAGCAGCAAACACTGAAGCTTTCTTT. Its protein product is CAWSLGAANTEAFF. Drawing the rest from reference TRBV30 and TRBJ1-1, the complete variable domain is SQTIHQWPATLVQPVGSPLSLECTVEGTSNPNLYWYRQAAGRGLQLLFYSVGIGQISSEVPQNLSASRPQDRQFILSSKKLLLSDSGFYLCAWSLGAANTEAFFGQGTRLTVV.

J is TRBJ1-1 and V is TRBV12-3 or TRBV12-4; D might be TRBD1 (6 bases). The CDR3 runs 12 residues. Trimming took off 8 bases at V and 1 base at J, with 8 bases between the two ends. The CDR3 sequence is CASSDRNTEAFF. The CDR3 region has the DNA TGTGCCAGCTCGGACAGGAACACTGAAGCTTTCTTT.

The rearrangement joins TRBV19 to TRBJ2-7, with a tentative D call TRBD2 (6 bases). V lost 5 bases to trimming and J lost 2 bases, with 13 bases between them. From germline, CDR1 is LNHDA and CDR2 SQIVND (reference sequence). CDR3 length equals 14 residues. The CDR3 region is CASSEGTPAYEQYF. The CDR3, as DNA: TGTGCCAGTAGTGAAGGGACTCCGGCCTACGAGCAGTACTTC.

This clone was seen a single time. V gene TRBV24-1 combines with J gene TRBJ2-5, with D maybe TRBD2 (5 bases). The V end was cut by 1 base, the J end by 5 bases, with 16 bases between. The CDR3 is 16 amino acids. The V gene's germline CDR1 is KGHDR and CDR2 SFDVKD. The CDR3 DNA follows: TGTGCCACCAGTGATTTCCCGAAGGAAGCGGAGGAGACCCAGTACTTC. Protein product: CATSDFPKEAEETQYF.

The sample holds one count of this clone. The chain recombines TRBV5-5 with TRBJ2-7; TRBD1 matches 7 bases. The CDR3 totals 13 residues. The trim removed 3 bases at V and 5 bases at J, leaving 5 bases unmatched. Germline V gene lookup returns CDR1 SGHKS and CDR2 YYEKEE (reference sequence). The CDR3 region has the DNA TGTGCCAGCAGCTCGGGACAGACGAACGAGCAGTACTTC. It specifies CASSSGQTNEQYF.

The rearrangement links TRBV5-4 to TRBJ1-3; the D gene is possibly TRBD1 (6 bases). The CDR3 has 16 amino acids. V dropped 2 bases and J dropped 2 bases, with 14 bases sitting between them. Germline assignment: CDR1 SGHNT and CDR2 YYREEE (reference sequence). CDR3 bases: TGTGCCAGCAGCTTAGGCGGCAGGGGTGCTGGAAACACCATATATTTT. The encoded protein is CASSLGGRGAGNTIYF. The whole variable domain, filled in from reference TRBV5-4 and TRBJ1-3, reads ETGVTQSPTHLIKTRGQQVTLRCSSQSGHNTVSWYQQALGQGPQFIFQYYREEENGRGNFPPRFSGLQFPNYSSELNVNALELDDSALYLCASSLGGRGAGNTIYFGEGSWLTVV.

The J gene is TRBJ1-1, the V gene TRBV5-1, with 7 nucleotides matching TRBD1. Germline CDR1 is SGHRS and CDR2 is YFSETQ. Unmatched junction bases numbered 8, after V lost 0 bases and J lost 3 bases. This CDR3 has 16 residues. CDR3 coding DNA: TGCGCCAGCAGCTTGGTCGTAACAGGGGACTACACTGAAGCTTTCTTT. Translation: CASSLVVTGDYTEAFF.

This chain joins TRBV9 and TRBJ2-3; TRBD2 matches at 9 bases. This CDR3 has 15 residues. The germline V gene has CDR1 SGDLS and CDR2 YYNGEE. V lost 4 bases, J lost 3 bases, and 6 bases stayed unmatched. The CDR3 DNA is TGTGCCAGCAGCACCGGACTAGCGAGTACAGATACGCAGTATTTT. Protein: CASSTGLASTDTQYF.

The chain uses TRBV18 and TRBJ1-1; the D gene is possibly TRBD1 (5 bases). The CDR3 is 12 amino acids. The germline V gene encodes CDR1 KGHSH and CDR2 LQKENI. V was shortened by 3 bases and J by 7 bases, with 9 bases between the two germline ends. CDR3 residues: CASSPDRLEAFF. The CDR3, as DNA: TGTGCCAGCTCACCCGACAGACTTGAAGCTTTCTTT.